Sequencing of this TCR beta chain was carried out in a study of Graves' ophthalmopathy and Graves' hyperthyroidism. Study as a whole: Before any treatment was given, at initial diagnosis, peripheral blood was collected.

CDR1 MNHNS and CDR2 SASEGT come from the germline V gene. There are 12 residues in the CDR3. The V gene lost 8 bases and the J gene lost 5 bases, with 12 bases spanning the gap. TCR beta CDR3 regions were amplified from RNA transcripts. Second-round multiplex PCR came after first-round RT-PCR with HTBI primers. TCRdb passed the multiplex PCR reads through MiXCR, listing each CDR3 protein once. The sample has 450,000 or so distinct CDR3 sequences, about 15% seen once. Study-level points and caveats: A model built from 13 signatures distinguished ophthalmopathy from stable hyperthyroidism with around 91% sensitivity and about 77% specificity.

Physicians reached a diagnosis by relying on clinical symptoms, serum thyroxine, TRAb, thyroid ultrasound and orbital computed tomography. Remarks on this clonotype: Its cognate antigen is unknown.

The TCR sequence derives from a woman in her twenties or thirties with Graves' ophthalmopathy. Sequencing was done on a sample of blood. The chain employs TRBV6-1 and TRBJ1-2; possible D gene TRBD1, 5 bases. In DNA form, the CDR3 reads TGTGCCAGCGTCGGGGCGGGGTATGGCTACACCTTC. It codes for CASVGAGYGYTF.